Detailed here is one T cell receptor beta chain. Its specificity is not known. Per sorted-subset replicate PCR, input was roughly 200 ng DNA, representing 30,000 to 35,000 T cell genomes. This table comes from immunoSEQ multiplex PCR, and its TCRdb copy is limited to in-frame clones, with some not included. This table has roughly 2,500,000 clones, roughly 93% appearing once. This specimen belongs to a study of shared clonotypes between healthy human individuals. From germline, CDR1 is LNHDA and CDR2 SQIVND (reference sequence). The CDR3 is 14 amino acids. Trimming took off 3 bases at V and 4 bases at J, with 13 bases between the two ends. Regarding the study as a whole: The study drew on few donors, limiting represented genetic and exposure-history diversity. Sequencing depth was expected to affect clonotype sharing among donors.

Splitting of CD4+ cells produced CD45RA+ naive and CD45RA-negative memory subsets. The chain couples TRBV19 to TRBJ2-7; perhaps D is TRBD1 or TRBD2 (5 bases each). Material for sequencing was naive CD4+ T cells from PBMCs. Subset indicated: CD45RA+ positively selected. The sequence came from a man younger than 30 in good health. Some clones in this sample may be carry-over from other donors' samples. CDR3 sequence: CASSIPQGRYEQYF. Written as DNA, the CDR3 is TGTGCCAGTAGTATTCCCCAGGGACGGTACGAGCAGTACTTC.